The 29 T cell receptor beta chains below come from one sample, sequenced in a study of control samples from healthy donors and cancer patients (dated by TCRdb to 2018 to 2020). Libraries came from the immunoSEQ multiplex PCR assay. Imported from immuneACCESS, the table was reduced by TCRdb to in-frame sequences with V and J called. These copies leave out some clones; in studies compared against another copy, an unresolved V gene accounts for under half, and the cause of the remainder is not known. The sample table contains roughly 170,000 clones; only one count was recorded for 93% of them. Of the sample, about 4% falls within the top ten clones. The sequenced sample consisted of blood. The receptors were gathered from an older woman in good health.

The CDR3 region is CAWSTFVTEAFF. The CDR3 DNA is TGTGCCTGGAGTACTTTCGTGACTGAAGCTTTCTTT. V is TRBV30 and J is TRBJ1-1; D remains unclear. The germline CDR1 and CDR2 sequences are GTSNPN and SVGIG (reference sequence). V lost 2 bases and J lost 5, with 9 bases in between. The CDR3 totals 12 residues.

The chain's CDR3 is CASSLTRGAGTDTQYF. The DNA of the CDR3 is TGTGCCAGCAGTCTTACGCGGGGGGCCGGCACAGATACGCAGTATTTT. The rearrangement links TRBV3-1 (or the pseudogene TRBV3-2) to TRBJ2-3; 8 bases match TRBD2. The CDR3 is 16 amino acids. V dropped 6 bases and J dropped 1; count of bases not matched to a gene: 9. Germline lookup yields CDR1 LGHDT and CDR2 YNNKEL (reference sequence).

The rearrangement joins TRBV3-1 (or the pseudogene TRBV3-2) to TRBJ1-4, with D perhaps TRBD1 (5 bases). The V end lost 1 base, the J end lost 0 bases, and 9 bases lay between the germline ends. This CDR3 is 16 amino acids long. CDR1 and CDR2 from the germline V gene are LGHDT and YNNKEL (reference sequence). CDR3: CASSQVGGATNEKLFF. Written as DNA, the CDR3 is TGTGCCAGCAGCCAAGTGGGAGGGGCAACTAATGAAAAACTGTTTTTT.

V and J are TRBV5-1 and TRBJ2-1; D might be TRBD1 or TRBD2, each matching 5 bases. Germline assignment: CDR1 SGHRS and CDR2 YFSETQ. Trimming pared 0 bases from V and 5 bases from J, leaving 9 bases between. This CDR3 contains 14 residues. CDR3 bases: TGCGCCAGCAGCTTGGAGGGACGGCACAATGAGCAGTTCTTC. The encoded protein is CASSLEGRHNEQFF.

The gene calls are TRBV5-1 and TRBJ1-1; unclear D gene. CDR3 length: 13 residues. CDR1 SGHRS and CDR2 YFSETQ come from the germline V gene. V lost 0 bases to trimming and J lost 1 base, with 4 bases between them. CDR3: CASSLVTNTEAFF. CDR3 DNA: TGCGCCAGCAGCTTGGTCACGAACACTGAAGCTTTCTTT.

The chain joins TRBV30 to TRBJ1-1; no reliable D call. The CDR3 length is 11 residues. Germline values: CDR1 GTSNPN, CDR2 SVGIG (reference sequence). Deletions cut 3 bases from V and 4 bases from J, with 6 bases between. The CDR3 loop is CAWRTLTEAFF. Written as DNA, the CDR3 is TGTGCCTGGAGGACCCTCACTGAAGCTTTCTTT.

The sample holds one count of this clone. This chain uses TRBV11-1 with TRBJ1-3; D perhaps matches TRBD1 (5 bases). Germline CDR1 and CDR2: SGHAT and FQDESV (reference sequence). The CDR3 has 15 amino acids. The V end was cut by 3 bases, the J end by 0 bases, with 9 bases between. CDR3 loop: CASSFHRPSGNTIYF. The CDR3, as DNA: TGTGCCAGCAGCTTTCACAGGCCCTCTGGAAACACCATATATTTT.

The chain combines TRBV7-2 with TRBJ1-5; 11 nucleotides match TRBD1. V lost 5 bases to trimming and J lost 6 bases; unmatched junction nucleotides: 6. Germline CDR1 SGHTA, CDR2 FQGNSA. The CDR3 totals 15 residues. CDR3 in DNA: TGTGCCAGCAGCCCGGACAGGGGGCAAGGTCAGCCCCAGCATTTT. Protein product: CASSPDRGQGQPQHF.

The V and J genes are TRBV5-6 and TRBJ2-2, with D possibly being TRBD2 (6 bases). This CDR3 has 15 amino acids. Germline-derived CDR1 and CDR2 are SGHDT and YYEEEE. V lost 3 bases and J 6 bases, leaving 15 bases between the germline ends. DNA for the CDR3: TGTGCCAGCAGCTGGCGGGGTGGGGCGGCCGGGGAGCTGTTTTTT. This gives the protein CASSWRGGAAGELFF.

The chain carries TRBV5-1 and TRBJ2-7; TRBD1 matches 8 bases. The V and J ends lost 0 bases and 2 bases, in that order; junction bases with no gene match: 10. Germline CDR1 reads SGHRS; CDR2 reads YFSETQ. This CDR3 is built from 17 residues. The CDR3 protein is CASSLGPDRDGTYEQYF. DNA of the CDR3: TGCGCCAGCAGCTTGGGGCCGGACAGGGATGGCACCTACGAGCAGTACTTC.

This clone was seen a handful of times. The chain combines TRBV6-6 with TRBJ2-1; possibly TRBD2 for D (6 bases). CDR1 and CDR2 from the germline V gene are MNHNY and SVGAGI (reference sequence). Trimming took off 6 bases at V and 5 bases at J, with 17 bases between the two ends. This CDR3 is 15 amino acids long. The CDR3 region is CASSTGTSLNNEQFF. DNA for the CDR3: TGTGCCAGCAGCACCGGGACTTCCCTCAACAATGAGCAGTTCTTC.

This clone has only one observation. Here the CDR3 DNA reads TGTGCCAGCAGTCACGGTGGCTGGTCGGGTAATCAGCCCCAGCATTTT. It translates to CASSHGGWSGNQPQHF. The gene calls are TRBV25-1 and TRBJ1-5; no reliable D call. This CDR3 spans 16 amino acids. The ends were cut back, 5 bases at V and 4 bases at J, with 18 bases in the middle. The V gene's germline CDR1 is MGHDK and CDR2 SYGVNS.

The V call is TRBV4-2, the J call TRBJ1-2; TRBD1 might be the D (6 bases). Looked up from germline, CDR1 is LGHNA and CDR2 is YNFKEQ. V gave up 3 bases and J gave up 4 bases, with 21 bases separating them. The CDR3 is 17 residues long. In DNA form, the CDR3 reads TGTGCCAGCAGCCACAGCCAAGTCGCAGGGGAGGGCTATGGCTACACCTTC. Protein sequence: CASSHSQVAGEGYGYTF.

The CDR3 DNA reads as TGTGCTAGTGGTTTGGCGTCGACAGGGTCTAGGGGGGAGCTGTTTTTT. Protein sequence: CASGLASTGSRGELFF. The rearrangement uses TRBV12-5 and TRBJ2-2, with 7 positions matching TRBD1. The germline V gene encodes CDR1 LGHNT and CDR2 FRNRAP. The CDR3 consists of 16 residues. Unmatched junction bases numbered 10, after V lost 1 base and J lost 8 bases.

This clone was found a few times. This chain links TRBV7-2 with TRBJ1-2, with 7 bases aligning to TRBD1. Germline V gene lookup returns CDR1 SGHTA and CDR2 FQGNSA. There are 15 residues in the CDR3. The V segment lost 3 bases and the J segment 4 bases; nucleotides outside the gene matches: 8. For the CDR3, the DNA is TGTGCCAGCAGCTTCCGGGACAGCACAGTCTATGGCTACACCTTC. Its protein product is CASSFRDSTVYGYTF.

As DNA, the CDR3 is TGTGCCAGCAGCGTTGATAGGGGCCATAACTATGGCTACACCTTC. This gives the protein CASSVDRGHNYGYTF. The chain is built from TRBV11-2 and TRBJ1-2; perhaps TRBD1 as D (5 bases). Trimming left V 5 bases short and J 1 base short, with 14 bases between. Germline loops: CDR1 SGHAT, CDR2 FQNNGV. The CDR3 is 15 residues long.

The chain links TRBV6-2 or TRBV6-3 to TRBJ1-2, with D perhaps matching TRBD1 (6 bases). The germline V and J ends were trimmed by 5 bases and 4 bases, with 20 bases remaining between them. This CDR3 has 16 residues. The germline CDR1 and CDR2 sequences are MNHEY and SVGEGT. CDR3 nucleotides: TGTGCCAGCAGTCCAGTGACAACAGGGTTGACCTATGGCTACACCTTC. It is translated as CASSPVTTGLTYGYTF.

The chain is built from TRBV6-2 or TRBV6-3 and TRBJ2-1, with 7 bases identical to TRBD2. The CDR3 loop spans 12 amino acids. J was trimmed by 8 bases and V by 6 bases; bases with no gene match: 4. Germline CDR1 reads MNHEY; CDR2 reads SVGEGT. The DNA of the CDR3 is TGTGCCAGCAGCGCCGGGAGGCATGAGCAGTTCTTC. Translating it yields CASSAGRHEQFF.

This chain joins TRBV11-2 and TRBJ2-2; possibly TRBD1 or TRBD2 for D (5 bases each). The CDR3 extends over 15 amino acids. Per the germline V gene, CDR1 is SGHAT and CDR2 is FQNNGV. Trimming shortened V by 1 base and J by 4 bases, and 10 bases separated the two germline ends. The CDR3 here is CASSLAGPLTGELFF. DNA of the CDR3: TGTGCCAGCAGCTTAGCGGGGCCCCTCACCGGGGAGCTGTTTTTT. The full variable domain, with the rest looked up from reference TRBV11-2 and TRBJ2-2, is EAGVAQSPRYKIIEKRQSVAFWCNPISGHATLYWYQQILGQGPKLLIQFQNNGVVDDSQLPKDRFSAERLKGVDSTLKIQPAKLEDSAVYLCASSLAGPLTGELFFGEGSRLTVL.

Written as DNA, the CDR3 is TGCAGTGCTAGTAATCCTAGCGGGGGGGTCGGTGAGCAGTTCTTC. Amino acid sequence: CSASNPSGGVGEQFF. The chain joins TRBV20-1 to TRBJ2-1; 12 bases are a match to TRBD2. Germline V gene lookup returns CDR1 DFQATT and CDR2 SNEGSKA (reference sequence). The ends lost 3 bases at V and 9 bases at J; junction bases unmatched: 9. The CDR3 has 15 amino acids.

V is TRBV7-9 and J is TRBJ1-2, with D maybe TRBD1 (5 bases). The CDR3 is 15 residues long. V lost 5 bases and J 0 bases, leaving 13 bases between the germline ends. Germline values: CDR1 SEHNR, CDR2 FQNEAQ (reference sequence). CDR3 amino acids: CASSPGTSANYGYTF. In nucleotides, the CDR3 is TGTGCCAGCAGCCCAGGGACGTCAGCTAACTATGGCTACACCTTC.

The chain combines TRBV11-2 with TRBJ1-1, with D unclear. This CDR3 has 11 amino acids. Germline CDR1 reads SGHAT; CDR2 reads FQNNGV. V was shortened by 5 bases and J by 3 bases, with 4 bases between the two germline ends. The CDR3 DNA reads TGTGCCAGCAGCCTGGACACTGAAGCTTTCTTT. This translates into CASSLDTEAFF. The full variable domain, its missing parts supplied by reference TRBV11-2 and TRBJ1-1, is EAGVAQSPRYKIIEKRQSVAFWCNPISGHATLYWYQQILGQGPKLLIQFQNNGVVDDSQLPKDRFSAERLKGVDSTLKIQPAKLEDSAVYLCASSLDTEAFFGQGTRLTVV.

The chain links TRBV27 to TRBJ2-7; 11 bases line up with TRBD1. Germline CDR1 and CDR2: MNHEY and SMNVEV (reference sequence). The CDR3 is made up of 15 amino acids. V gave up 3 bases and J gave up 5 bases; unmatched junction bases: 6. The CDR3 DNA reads TGTGCCAGCAGTTTTCCTGGACAGGGGGCTAACGAGCAGTACTTC. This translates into CASSFPGQGANEQYF.

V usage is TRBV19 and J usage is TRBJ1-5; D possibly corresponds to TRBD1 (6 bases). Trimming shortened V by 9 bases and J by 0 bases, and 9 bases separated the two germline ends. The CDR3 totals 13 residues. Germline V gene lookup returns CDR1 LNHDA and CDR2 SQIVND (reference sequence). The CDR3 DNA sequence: TGTGCCAGCGAGGGGGTTAGCAATCAGCCCCAGCATTTT. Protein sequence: CASEGVSNQPQHF.

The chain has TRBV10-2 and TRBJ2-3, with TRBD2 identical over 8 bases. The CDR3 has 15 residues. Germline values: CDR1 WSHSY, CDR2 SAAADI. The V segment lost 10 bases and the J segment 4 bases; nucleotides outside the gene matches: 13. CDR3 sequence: CATNPQTGGADTQYF. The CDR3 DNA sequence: TGCGCCACAAACCCCCAGACGGGGGGGGCAGATACGCAGTATTTT.

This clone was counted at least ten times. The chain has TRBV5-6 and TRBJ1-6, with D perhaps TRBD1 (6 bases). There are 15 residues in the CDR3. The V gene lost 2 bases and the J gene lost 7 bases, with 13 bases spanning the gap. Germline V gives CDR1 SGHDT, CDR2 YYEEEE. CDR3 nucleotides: TGTGCCAGCAGCTTTGAGGCCGGGGGCAATTCACCCCTCCACTTT. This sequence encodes CASSFEAGGNSPLHF.

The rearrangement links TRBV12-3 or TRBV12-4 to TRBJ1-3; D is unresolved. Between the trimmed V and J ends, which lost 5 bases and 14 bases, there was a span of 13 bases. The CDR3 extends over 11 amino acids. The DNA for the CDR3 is TGTGCCAGCAGTATAGGGCCTGGACTATATTTT. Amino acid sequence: CASSIGPGLYF.

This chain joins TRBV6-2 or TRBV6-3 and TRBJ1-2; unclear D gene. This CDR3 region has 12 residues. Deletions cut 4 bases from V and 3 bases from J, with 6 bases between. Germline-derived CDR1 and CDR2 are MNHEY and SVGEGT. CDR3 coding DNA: TGTGCCAGCAGTTTCACAGACTATGGCTACACCTTC. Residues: CASSFTDYGYTF.

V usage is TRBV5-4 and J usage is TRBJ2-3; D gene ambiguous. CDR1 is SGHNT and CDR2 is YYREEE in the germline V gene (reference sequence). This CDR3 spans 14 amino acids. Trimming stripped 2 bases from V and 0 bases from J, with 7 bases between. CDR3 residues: CASSFTSSTDTQYF. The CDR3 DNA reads TGTGCCAGCAGCTTTACATCTAGCACAGATACGCAGTATTTT. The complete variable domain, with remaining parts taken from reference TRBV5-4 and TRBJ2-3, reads ETGVTQSPTHLIKTRGQQVTLRCSSQSGHNTVSWYQQALGQGPQFIFQYYREEENGRGNFPPRFSGLQFPNYSSELNVNALELDDSALYLCASSFTSSTDTQYFGPGTRLTVL.